What follows are 5 T cell receptor beta chains derived from one specimen sequenced in a study of cytomegalovirus exposure and HLA in healthy donors. 13 Jbeta primers and 60 Vbeta primers were used for the PCR. Using immunoSEQ multiplex PCR, the repertoire was profiled, and TCRdb retains in-frame clones only, with some absent. The data hold under 200,000 clones, with 80% to 85% observed a single time. Material: PBMCs. The receptors derive from a woman under 30 in good health and CMV-seronegative.

The gene calls are TRBV7-9 and TRBJ1-2, with D possibly being TRBD1 (6 bases). The CDR3 loop spans 15 amino acids. CDR1 is SEHNR and CDR2 is FQNEAQ in the germline V gene (reference sequence). With 3 bases removed from V and 0 bases from J, the gap between germline ends came to 11 bases. The CDR3, as DNA: TGTGCCAGCAGCTTCCAGGACAGCCCTAACTATGGCTACACCTTC. Translated, it gives CASSFQDSPNYGYTF.

This clone was observed once. V and J are TRBV4-1 and TRBJ2-3; 7 bases are shared with TRBD2. Germline CDR1 is MGHRA and CDR2 is YSYEKL. With V trimmed by 4 bases and J by 0 bases, 4 bases remained unmatched. The CDR3 sequence is 15 residues long. Written as DNA, the CDR3 is TGCGCCAGCAGCCTTACTAGCGAAAGCACAGATACGCAGTATTTT. It translates to CASSLTSESTDTQYF.

The rearrangement uses TRBV30 and TRBJ2-7; unclear D gene. The CDR3 is made up of 14 amino acids. The germline V and J ends were trimmed by 2 bases and 2 bases, with 13 bases remaining between them. Germline V lookup: CDR1 GTSNPN, CDR2 SVGIG (reference sequence). CDR3 in DNA: TGTGCCTGGAGTCCAAACCATTTAGCCTACGAGCAGTACGTC. This translates into CAWSPNHLAYEQYV.

V and J are TRBV27 and TRBJ2-7; 8 nucleotides match TRBD1. Germline CDR1 MNHEY, CDR2 SMNVEV (reference sequence). There are 14 residues in the CDR3. V dropped 4 bases and J dropped 1; count of bases not matched to a gene: 3. Here the CDR3 DNA reads TGTGCCAGCAGTTCCGGACAGGGTTCCTACGAGCAGTACGTC. As protein: CASSSGQGSYEQYV.

This clone is a singleton in its sample. This chain joins TRBV29-1 and TRBJ2-1; D ambiguous. The CDR3 runs to 10 residues. CDR1 is SQVTM, CDR2 ANQGSEA, per germline. The ends were cut back, 6 bases at V and 5 bases at J, with 5 bases in the middle. The CDR3 sequence: CSVVDNEQFF. The DNA of the CDR3 is TGCAGCGTCGTAGACAATGAGCAGTTCTTC.